One sample yielded the 16 T cell receptor beta chains listed below, sequenced in a study of shared clonotypes between healthy human individuals. Only in-frame clones appear in the TCRdb table, and some are missing; sequencing was by immunoSEQ multiplex PCR. The sample gives about 980,000 clones, more than 75% of which show up once; roughly 1.5% is in the top ten. Input material: memory CD4+ T cells sorted from blood. Subset noted: CD45RA-negative fraction. The receptors were gathered from a man aged 18 to 30 in good health.

This chain links TRBV7-9 with TRBJ1-5; 10 bases are a match to TRBD1. This CDR3 contains 16 residues. Germline lookup yields CDR1 SEHNR and CDR2 FQNEAQ (reference sequence). V shed 6 bases, J shed 4 bases, and the junction held 9 bases outside the gene matches. In DNA, the CDR3 is TGTGCCAGCAGATCCGGGACAGGGGCGGTTAATCAGCCCCAGCATTTT. Translation gives CASRSGTGAVNQPQHF.

The chain uses TRBV7-9 and TRBJ1-2; no clear D. Trimming left V 3 bases short and J 5 bases short, with 13 bases between. Germline lookup yields CDR1 SEHNR and CDR2 FQNEAQ (reference sequence). This CDR3 has 14 residues. The CDR3 sequence is CASSFFQVLYGYTF. The CDR3 nucleotides are TGTGCCAGCAGCTTCTTTCAGGTCCTTTATGGCTACACCTTC.

The chain uses TRBV6-6 and TRBJ1-1; D is possibly TRBD1 (5 bases). V dropped 4 bases and J dropped 1 base, with 13 bases sitting between them. CDR1 and CDR2 (germline): MNHNY, SVGAGI (reference sequence). This CDR3 spans 15 amino acids. DNA for the CDR3: TGTGCCAGCAGTTCCGGACACCCCCCGAACACTGAAGCTTTCTTT. Encoded protein: CASSSGHPPNTEAFF.

V and J are TRBV6-1 and TRBJ1-4; tentatively, D is TRBD1 (5 bases). This CDR3 is 15 amino acids long. The germline CDR1 and CDR2 sequences are MNHNS and SASEGT. Trimming shortened V by 7 bases and J by 6 bases, and 18 bases separated the two germline ends. The CDR3, as DNA: TGTGCCAGCACCCCGTCAGGGCTACGATATGAAAAACTGTTTTTT. It yields the protein CASTPSGLRYEKLFF.

Remarks on this clone: This same CDR3 is encoded by further DNA sequences in the sample. The V gene is TRBV20-1, the J gene TRBJ2-5; D uncertain. The CDR3 sequence is 10 residues long. The germline V gene encodes CDR1 DFQATT and CDR2 SNEGSKA (reference sequence). V lost 6 bases and J lost 5, with 7 bases in between. Here the CDR3 reads CSAARETQYF. The CDR3 DNA is TGCAGTGCCGCACGGGAGACCCAGTACTTC.

This clone was recorded at least ten times. This chain uses TRBV30 with TRBJ2-5; 7 nucleotides agree with TRBD2. This CDR3 is 14 amino acids long. V dropped 5 bases and J dropped 2; count of bases not matched to a gene: 8. The germline V gene has CDR1 GTSNPN and CDR2 SVGIG (reference sequence). The CDR3 nucleotides are TGTGCCTGGTGGCGACGGGGGGATCAAGAGACCCAGTACTTC. Protein: CAWWRRGDQETQYF. Looking up the rest from reference TRBV30 and TRBJ2-5 gives the full variable domain: SQTIHQWPATLVQPVGSPLSLECTVEGTSNPNLYWYRQAAGRGLQLLFYSVGIGQISSEVPQNLSASRPQDRQFILSSKKLLLSDSGFYLCAWWRRGDQETQYFGPGTRLLVL.

The V and J genes are TRBV6-1 and TRBJ1-3; TRBD1 agrees at 8 bases. J was trimmed by 4 bases and V by 0 bases; bases with no gene match: 5. The CDR3 covers 16 residues. The germline V gene encodes CDR1 MNHNS and CDR2 SASEGT. The CDR3 nucleotides read TGTGCCAGCAGTGAAGCCGGGTCAGGGGGCGGAAACACCATATATTTT. Protein: CASSEAGSGGGNTIYF.

CDR3 region: CSVELGRTSGVQEQFF. CDR3 nucleotides: TGCAGCGTTGAACTGGGGAGGACTAGCGGGGTACAAGAGCAGTTCTTC. This chain joins TRBV29-1 and TRBJ2-1, with 12 bases identical to TRBD2. This CDR3 has 16 amino acids. Per germline, CDR1 SQVTM and CDR2 ANQGSEA. V was pared by 2 bases and J by 10 bases, with 12 bases of the junction left unmatched.

V and J are TRBV5-1 and TRBJ2-6; 7 bases line up with TRBD1. CDR1 and CDR2 from the germline V gene are SGHRS and YFSETQ. The CDR3 is 17 amino acids. V lost 5 bases, J lost 0 bases, and 8 bases stayed unmatched. CDR3 loop: CASSSGTATSGANVLTF. The CDR3 bases are TGCGCCAGCAGTTCAGGGACAGCGACCTCTGGGGCCAACGTCCTGACTTTC.

The J gene is TRBJ2-3, the V gene TRBV10-3; D tentatively fits TRBD1 or TRBD2 (7 bases each). The V gene lost 10 bases and the J gene lost 7 bases, with 12 bases spanning the gap. This CDR3 spans 11 amino acids. Germline assignment: CDR1 ENHRY and CDR2 SYGVKD. Here the CDR3 reads CATQGGNTQYF. The CDR3 nucleotides read TGTGCCACTCAGGGGGGGAATACGCAGTATTTT.

This chain connects TRBV5-4 to TRBJ2-3, with D uncertain. Trimming cost V 4 bases and J 2 bases, with 8 bases left between them. Germline CDR1 is SGHNT and CDR2 is YYREEE (reference sequence). The CDR3 runs to 13 residues. The CDR3 loop is CASSIGPTDTQYF. As DNA, the CDR3 is TGTGCCAGCAGCATCGGCCCCACAGATACGCAGTATTTT.

The chain employs TRBV5-1 and TRBJ1-2; weak D call: TRBD1 (5 bases). V was pared by 4 bases and J by 8 bases, with 21 bases between. CDR1 and CDR2 from the germline V gene are SGHRS and YFSETQ. This CDR3 spans 15 amino acids. The CDR3 protein is CASSLWVDGDGGYTF. CDR3 DNA: TGCGCCAGCAGCCTCTGGGTCGATGGGGACGGAGGCTACACCTTC. Supplemented by reference TRBV5-1 and TRBJ1-2, the full variable domain reads KAGVTQTPRYLIKTRGQQVTLSCSPISGHRSVSWYQQTPGQGLQFLFEYFSETQRNKGNFPGRFSGRQFSNSRSEMNVSTLELGDSALYLCASSLWVDGDGGYTFGSGTRLTVV.

This clone is a singleton in its sample. The chain uses TRBV7-8 and TRBJ2-1; possibly TRBD1 for D (5 bases). V gave up 5 bases and J gave up 8 bases, with 19 bases separating them. Germline V gene lookup returns CDR1 SGHVS and CDR2 FQNEAQ. This CDR3 is built from 15 residues. CDR3 sequence (DNA): TGTGCCAGCAGCCCCGACGGAAAAGGGGTCGATGAGCAGTTCTTC. As protein: CASSPDGKGVDEQFF.

This clone was observed a single time. The chain recombines TRBV4-1 with TRBJ2-3; no firm D call. Trimming shortened V by 0 bases and J by 4 bases, and 14 bases separated the two germline ends. Germline CDR1 is MGHRA and CDR2 is YSYEKL. The CDR3 is 16 residues long. Here the CDR3 reads CASSQEFWGGADTQYF. The CDR3 nucleotides are TGCGCCAGCAGCCAAGAGTTTTGGGGTGGGGCAGATACGCAGTATTTT.

A remark on this clone: Other DNA sequences in this sample translate to the same CDR3. The chain is built from TRBV27 and TRBJ2-3; TRBD2 agrees at 7 bases. CDR1 and CDR2 (germline): MNHEY, SMNVEV (reference sequence). CDR3 length: 14 amino acids. Losses at the gene ends were 2 bases for V and 4 bases for J; bases not matched to a gene: 3. The CDR3 nucleotides are TGTGCCAGCAGTTTAGGGGGGGGTGCAGATACGCAGTATTTT. As protein: CASSLGGGADTQYF.

This rearrangement joins TRBV30 to TRBJ2-7; D is unresolved. Germline CDR1 reads GTSNPN; CDR2 reads SVGIG (reference sequence). V dropped 0 bases and J dropped 0 bases, with 9 bases sitting between them. This CDR3 contains 14 residues. CDR3 region: CAWSVGRNSYEQYF. The CDR3 nucleotides are TGTGCCTGGAGTGTGGGCAGGAACTCCTACGAGCAGTACTTC.